This T cell receptor beta chain was obtained from a study of blood T cells in healthy people across ages. Turning to the study itself: Template switching captured about one barcoded beta molecule per two T cells. Study-level findings and limits: Relative to aged donors, long-lived donors carried more naive CD4+ cells and displayed higher diversity.

This clonotype was recorded many times. Antigen: not known. Using a J-beta primer mix together with a sample-barcoded 5' primer, a second PCR was run for about 7 to 12 cycles. Each cDNA molecule, via a template-switch adaptor with 12 random nucleotides, was tagged. TCRdb processed the 5' RACE reads anew with MiXCR; each CDR3 protein has one entry. The repertoire holds about 970,000 distinct CDR3 sequences, with roughly 51% as singletons. A minimum of 7 million PBMCs was isolated per sample. The V gene end was trimmed by 7 bases and the J gene end by 5 bases; junction bases not matched to a gene: 13. Per the germline V gene, CDR1 is MNHNS and CDR2 is SASEGT. The CDR3 has 17 residues.

Sequencing was carried out using blood. The TCR comes from an older woman in good health. V gene TRBV6-1 combines with J gene TRBJ2-5; TRBD2 matches 13 bases. CDR3 sequence reads: CASTGLAGVSGVETQYF. The CDR3 bases are TGTGCCAGCACCGGACTAGCGGGAGTATCGGGTGTGGAGACCCAGTACTTC.